The next 18 T cell receptor beta chains were all read from a single sample in a study of Ad26.COV2.S vaccination and SARS-CoV-2 variants (dated by TCRdb to about 2021). The treatment or condition label for this specimen denotes: around 19 received Ad26.COV2.S at low or high dose, single or two shots; about 5 received placebo; per-sample allocation not given. For vaccine and placebo recipients, repertoires were sequenced using samples collected on day 63 after the first injection. Libraries were built with the immunoSEQ multiplex PCR assay. As stored in TCRdb, this immuneACCESS dataset retains in-frame rearrangements with V and J assigned. A fraction of the clones does not appear; measured against another copy, unresolved V genes explain less than half of the discrepancy, and the remainder lacks a known reason. Within this sample are roughly 400,000 clones, with 75% to 90% of them counted one time only. The ten largest make up under 2% of the sample.

This material consisted of peripheral blood, taken in a trial of Ad26.COV2.S vaccine versus placebo. These receptor sequences come from a person between 18 and 65 years old who received the Ad26.COV2.S COVID-19 vaccine or a placebo.

The chain carries TRBV28 and TRBJ1-2; a weak D match, TRBD1 (5 bases). V was pared by 5 bases and J by 1 base, with 14 bases between. From germline, CDR1 is MDHEN and CDR2 SYDVKM. CDR3 size: 15 residues. CDR3 bases: TGTGCCAGCAGTCTAACCGGGACGGTTAACTATGGCTACACCTTC. Translation gives CASSLTGTVNYGYTF.

This rearrangement joins TRBV11-3 to TRBJ2-7, with 12 bases aligning to TRBD2. Per germline, CDR1 SGHNT and CDR2 YENEEA. The CDR3 runs to 15 residues. J lost 9 bases, V lost 4 bases, and 10 bases had no gene match. The CDR3 is CASSSQGLAGAWQYF. The CDR3 DNA follows: TGTGCCAGCAGCTCCCAGGGACTAGCGGGCGCTTGGCAGTACTTC.

This clone has more than one count but fewer than ten. In nucleotides, the CDR3 is TGTGCCAGCAGGGACAGGGGTGATTTTAATTCACCCCTCCACTTT. Translation gives CASRDRGDFNSPLHF. The chain uses TRBV6-6 and TRBJ1-6; the match to TRBD1 covers 9 bases. The J segment lost 6 bases and the V segment lost 6 bases, leaving 6 bases of the junction unmatched. The CDR3 length is 15 residues. Germline CDR1 MNHNY, CDR2 SVGAGI (reference sequence).

V and J are TRBV2 and TRBJ2-7, with D possibly TRBD1 on 5 matching bases. There are 16 residues in the CDR3. The ends were cut back, 0 bases at V and 2 bases at J, with 14 bases in the middle. Germline V CDR1 and CDR2: SNHLY, FYNNEI. CDR3: CASSEAETWGPYEQYF. The CDR3 DNA sequence: TGTGCCAGCAGTGAAGCGGAAACGTGGGGCCCCTACGAGCAGTACTTC.

The V gene is TRBV19, the J gene TRBJ1-1; 8 nucleotides line up with TRBD1. J was trimmed by 2 bases and V by 7 bases; bases with no gene match: 6. The CDR3 runs to 14 residues. CDR1 is LNHDA, CDR2 SQIVND, per germline (reference sequence). DNA of the CDR3: TGTGCCAGTACCGCAGGGGGCGCAAACACTGAAGCTTTCTTT. This gives the protein CASTAGGANTEAFF.

The V and J genes are TRBV5-4 and TRBJ1-6; 11 bases are shared with TRBD1. The CDR3 runs 15 residues. After removal of 4 bases from V and 10 bases from J, the junction contained 7 bases not matched to a gene. In germline, CDR1 is SGHNT, CDR2 YYREEE (reference sequence). The CDR3 here is CASSPGQGEGSPLHF. CDR3 sequence (DNA): TGTGCCAGCAGCCCGGGACAGGGGGAAGGGTCACCCCTCCACTTT.

This clone has just one count. V and J are TRBV4-2 and TRBJ2-2; 8 bases align to TRBD2. CDR1 LGHNA and CDR2 YNFKEQ come from the germline V gene. The CDR3 contains 16 residues. V lost 1 base to trimming and J lost 5 bases; unmatched junction nucleotides: 6. CDR3 amino acids: CASSQAAGAGTGELFF. The CDR3 nucleotides read TGTGCCAGCAGCCAAGCAGCGGGAGCGGGGACCGGGGAGCTGTTTTTT.

The rearrangement uses TRBV4-1 and TRBJ1-1; possibly TRBD1 for D (5 bases). Germline CDR1 is MGHRA and CDR2 is YSYEKL. The ends were cut back, 0 bases at V and 3 bases at J, with 11 bases in the middle. There are 15 residues in the CDR3. The DNA of the CDR3 is TGCGCCAGCAGCCAAGAGGGGCCCGGGGACACTGAAGCTTTCTTT. It encodes CASSQEGPGDTEAFF.

J is TRBJ2-2 and V is TRBV5-1, with TRBD1 as a possible D gene (5 bases). The germline CDR1 and CDR2 sequences are SGHRS and YFSETQ. Trimming took 0 bases from V and 3 from J, leaving 9 bases between them. This CDR3 comprises 15 residues. CDR3 DNA sequence: TGCGCCAGCAGCTTGGAGGGGCTTTACACCGGGGAGCTGTTTTTT. It codes for CASSLEGLYTGELFF.

J is TRBJ1-1 and V is TRBV6-5; weak D call: TRBD1 (5 bases). The ends were cut back, 6 bases at V and 4 bases at J, with 9 bases in the middle. This CDR3 has 12 amino acids. CDR1 and CDR2 (germline): MNHEY, SVGAGI. The CDR3 sequence is CASREGSTEAFF. CDR3 DNA sequence: TGTGCCAGCAGGGAGGGGAGCACTGAAGCTTTCTTT.

The V call is TRBV30, the J call TRBJ2-7, with 10 bases lining up with TRBD1. V was pared by 1 base and J by 5 bases, with 2 bases of the junction left unmatched. The CDR3 contains 13 residues. Germline CDR1 is GTSNPN and CDR2 is SVGIG (reference sequence). This CDR3 reads CAWSGGTGDEQYF. The CDR3 coding sequence is TGTGCCTGGAGTGGTGGGACAGGGGACGAGCAGTACTTC.

This chain joins TRBV18 and TRBJ2-1, with 8 nucleotides matching TRBD1. CDR1 KGHSH and CDR2 LQKENI come from the germline V gene. This CDR3 has 16 amino acids. J was trimmed by 3 bases and V by 4 bases; bases with no gene match: 8. The CDR3 DNA reads TGTGCCAGCTCACTGAGAGGAGGACAGGGCTACAATGAGCAGTTCTTC. Translated: CASSLRGGQGYNEQFF.

The chain recombines TRBV6-6 with TRBJ2-1, with 15 positions matching TRBD2. Trimming took 5 bases from V and 11 from J; bases not matched to a gene: 10. Germline V gene sequence: CDR1 MNHNY, CDR2 SVGAGI (reference sequence). The CDR3 extends over 16 amino acids. DNA of the CDR3: TGTGCCAGCAGTAGCACTGGACTAGCGGGAGGGCGGCAGCAGTTCTTC. Amino acid sequence: CASSSTGLAGGRQQFF.

The chain combines TRBV2 with TRBJ2-1; 8 bases fit TRBD2. The V gene end was trimmed by 9 bases and the J gene end by 1 base; junction bases not matched to a gene: 8. CDR1 is SNHLY, CDR2 FYNNEI, per germline. CDR3 size: 15 residues. The CDR3, as DNA: TGTGCCAGTGATCCCGGGACTAGGTCCTACAATGAGCAGTTCTTC. Its translation: CASDPGTRSYNEQFF.

The chain has TRBV18 and TRBJ2-7, with 8 positions matching TRBD2. This CDR3 is built from 15 residues. Germline assignment: CDR1 KGHSH and CDR2 LQKENI. After removal of 4 bases from V and 2 bases from J, the junction contained 7 bases not matched to a gene. CDR3: CASSLPGLGAYEQYF. The DNA for the CDR3 is TGTGCCAGCTCACTACCGGGACTAGGTGCCTACGAGCAGTACTTC.

The rearrangement uses TRBV28 and TRBJ2-3; 10 bases map to TRBD2. CDR1 and CDR2 from the germline V gene are MDHEN and SYDVKM. V gave up 5 bases and J gave up 0 bases; unmatched junction bases: 2. The CDR3 is 15 residues long. The DNA for the CDR3 is TGTGCCAGCAGTCCTAGCGGGAGAAGCACAGATACGCAGTATTTT. It encodes CASSPSGRSTDTQYF.

The chain recombines TRBV30 with TRBJ2-7, with 7 bases fitting TRBD2. The V segment lost 2 bases and the J segment 6 bases; nucleotides outside the gene matches: 7. Looked up from germline, CDR1 is GTSNPN and CDR2 is SVGIG (reference sequence). The CDR3 extends over 13 amino acids. As DNA, the CDR3 is TGTGCCTGGAGTCGGGCGGGAGTAGGCGAGCAGTACTTC. Translation: CAWSRAGVGEQYF.

The V call is TRBV27, the J call TRBJ2-1; no definite D call. V was clipped by 4 bases and J by 5 bases, with 9 bases between them. Germline V gives CDR1 MNHEY, CDR2 SMNVEV (reference sequence). The CDR3 consists of 13 residues. The CDR3 here is CASSSQADNEQFF. The CDR3 region has the DNA TGTGCCAGCAGTTCCCAAGCCGACAATGAGCAGTTCTTC.